This entry is about one T cell receptor beta chain. What it binds is not known. This entry belongs to a study of cytomegalovirus exposure and HLA in healthy donors. Study information: Falling in the Caucasian-associated ancestry cluster were about four fifths of some 400 genotyped donors.

Study-wide findings and caveats: Common viral pathogens were later found to be apparently linked to several of the most significant clusters. According to an earlier analysis, most TCR beta V segments yielded productive rearrangements about 90% or about 30% of the time.

CDR1 is SGHRS, CDR2 YFSETQ, per germline. The junction had 1 base not matched to a gene; V was cut back by 0 bases and J by 1 base. The CDR3 covers 14 residues. The PCR used 60 Vbeta and 13 Jbeta primers. The table came from immunoSEQ multiplex PCR; TCRdb's copy has only in-frame clones and leaves some out. The table has some 170,000 clones, roughly 79% seen once; the top ten hold under 15%. What was sequenced was PBMCs. The chain combines TRBV5-1 with TRBJ2-7, with TRBD1 matching over 7 bases. The receptor's source is a woman between 50 and 59 years old in good health and CMV-seronegative. DNA of the CDR3: TGCGCCAGCAGCTTGGCGGGACAGTCCTACGAGCAGTACTTC. The encoded protein is CASSLAGQSYEQYF.